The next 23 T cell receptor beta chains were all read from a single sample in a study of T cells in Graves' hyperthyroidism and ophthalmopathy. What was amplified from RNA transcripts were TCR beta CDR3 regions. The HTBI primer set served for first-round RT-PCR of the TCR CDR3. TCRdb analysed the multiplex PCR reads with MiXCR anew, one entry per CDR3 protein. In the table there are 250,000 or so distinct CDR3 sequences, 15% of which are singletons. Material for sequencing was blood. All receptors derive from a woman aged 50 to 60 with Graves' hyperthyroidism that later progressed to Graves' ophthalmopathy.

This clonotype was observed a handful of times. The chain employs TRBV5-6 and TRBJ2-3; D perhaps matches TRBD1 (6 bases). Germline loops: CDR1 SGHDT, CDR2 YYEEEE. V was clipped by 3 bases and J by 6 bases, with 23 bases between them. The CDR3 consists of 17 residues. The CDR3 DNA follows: TGTGCCAGCAGCTCGCTCCACGGGACATCTAGGGCGGATACGCAGTATTTT. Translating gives CASSSLHGTSRADTQYF.

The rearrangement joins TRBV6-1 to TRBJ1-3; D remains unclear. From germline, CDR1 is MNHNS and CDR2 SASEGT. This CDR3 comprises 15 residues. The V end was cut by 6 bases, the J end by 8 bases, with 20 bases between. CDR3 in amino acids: CASSSRSIRAHTIYF. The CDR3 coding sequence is TGTGCCAGCAGCTCTAGATCAATAAGGGCGCACACCATATATTTT.

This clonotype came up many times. In DNA form, the CDR3 reads TGTGCCACCAGCAGAGAGTGGGGCGAGACCCAGTACTTC. Translated, it gives CATSREWGETQYF. The rearrangement uses TRBV15 and TRBJ2-5, with TRBD1 as a possible D gene (5 bases). Germline lookup yields CDR1 LNHNV and CDR2 YYDKDF (reference sequence). This CDR3 comprises 13 residues. With 0 bases removed from V and 5 bases from J, the gap between germline ends came to 7 bases.

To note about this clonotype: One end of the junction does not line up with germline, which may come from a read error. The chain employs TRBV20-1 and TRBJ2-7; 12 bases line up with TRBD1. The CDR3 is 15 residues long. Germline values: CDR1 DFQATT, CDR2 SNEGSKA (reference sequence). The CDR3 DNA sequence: TGCAGTGCCTTCTCCCCGGGACAGGGGGCTTACGAGCAGTGCTTC. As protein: CSAFSPGQGAYEQCF.

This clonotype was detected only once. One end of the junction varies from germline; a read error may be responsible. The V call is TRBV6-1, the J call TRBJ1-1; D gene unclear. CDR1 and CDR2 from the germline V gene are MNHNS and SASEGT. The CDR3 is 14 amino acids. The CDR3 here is CAGSEGSMNTEAFF. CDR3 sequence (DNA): TGTGCCGGCAGTGAGGGCAGCATGAACACTGAAGCTTTCTTT.

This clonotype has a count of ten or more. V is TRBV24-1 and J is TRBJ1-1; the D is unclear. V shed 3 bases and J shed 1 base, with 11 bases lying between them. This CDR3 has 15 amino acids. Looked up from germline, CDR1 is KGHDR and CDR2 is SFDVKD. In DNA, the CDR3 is TGTGCCACCAGTGATCCTTCGGACGGGAACACTGAAGCTTTCTTT. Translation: CATSDPSDGNTEAFF.

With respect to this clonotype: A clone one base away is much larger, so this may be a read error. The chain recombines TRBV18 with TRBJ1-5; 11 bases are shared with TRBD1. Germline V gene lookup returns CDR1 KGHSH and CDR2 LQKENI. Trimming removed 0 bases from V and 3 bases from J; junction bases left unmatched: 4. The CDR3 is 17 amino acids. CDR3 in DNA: TGTGCCAGCTCACCACCCATGGGACAGGGGGACAATCAGCCCCAGCATTTT. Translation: CASSPPMGQGDNQPQHF.

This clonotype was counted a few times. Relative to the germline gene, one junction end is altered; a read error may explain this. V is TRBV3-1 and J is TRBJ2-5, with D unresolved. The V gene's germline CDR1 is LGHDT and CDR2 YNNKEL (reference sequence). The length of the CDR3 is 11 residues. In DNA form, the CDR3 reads TGTGCCAACAGCCAAGTAGAGACCCAGTACTTC. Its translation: CANSQVETQYF.

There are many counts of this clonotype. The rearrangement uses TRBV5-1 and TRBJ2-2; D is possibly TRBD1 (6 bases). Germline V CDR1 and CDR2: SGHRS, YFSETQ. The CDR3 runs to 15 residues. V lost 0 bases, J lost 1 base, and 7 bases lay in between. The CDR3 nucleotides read TGCGCCAGCAGCTTGGCACAGGGGAACACCGGGGAGCTGTTTTTT. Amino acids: CASSLAQGNTGELFF.

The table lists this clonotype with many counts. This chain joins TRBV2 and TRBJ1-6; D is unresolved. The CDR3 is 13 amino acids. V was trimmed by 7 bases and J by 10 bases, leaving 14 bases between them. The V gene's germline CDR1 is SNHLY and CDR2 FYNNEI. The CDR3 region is CASMGQTSSPLHF. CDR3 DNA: TGTGCCAGCATGGGCCAGACGAGCTCACCCCTCCACTTT.

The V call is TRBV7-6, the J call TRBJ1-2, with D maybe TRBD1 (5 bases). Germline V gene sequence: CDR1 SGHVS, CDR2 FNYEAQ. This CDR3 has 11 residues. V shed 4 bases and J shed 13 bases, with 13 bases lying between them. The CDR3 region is CASSSLGDLTF. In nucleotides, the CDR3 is TGTGCCAGCAGCTCTCTGGGGGACCTCACCTTC.

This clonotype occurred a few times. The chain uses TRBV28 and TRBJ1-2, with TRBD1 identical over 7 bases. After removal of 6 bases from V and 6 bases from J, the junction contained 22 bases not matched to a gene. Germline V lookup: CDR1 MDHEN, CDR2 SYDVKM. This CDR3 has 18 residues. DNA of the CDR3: TGTGCCAGCAGCCCCGAGACCTGGGAGGACAGGCTAATGGATGGCTACACCTTC. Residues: CASSPETWEDRLMDGYTF.

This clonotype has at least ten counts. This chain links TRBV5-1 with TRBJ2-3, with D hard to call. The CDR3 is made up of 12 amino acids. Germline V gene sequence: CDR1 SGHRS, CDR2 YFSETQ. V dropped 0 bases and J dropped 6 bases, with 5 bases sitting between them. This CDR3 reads CASSLAVDTQYF. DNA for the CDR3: TGCGCCAGCAGCTTGGCCGTGGATACGCAGTATTTT.

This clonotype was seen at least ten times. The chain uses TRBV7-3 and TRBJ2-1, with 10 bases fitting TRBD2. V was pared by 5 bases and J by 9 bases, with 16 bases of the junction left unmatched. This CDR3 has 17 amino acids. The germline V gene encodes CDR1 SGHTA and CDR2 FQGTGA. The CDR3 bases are TGTGCCAGCAGCCCAACGTGGACTAGCGGTAGAGGGGCTGAGCAGTTCTTC. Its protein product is CASSPTWTSGRGAEQFF.

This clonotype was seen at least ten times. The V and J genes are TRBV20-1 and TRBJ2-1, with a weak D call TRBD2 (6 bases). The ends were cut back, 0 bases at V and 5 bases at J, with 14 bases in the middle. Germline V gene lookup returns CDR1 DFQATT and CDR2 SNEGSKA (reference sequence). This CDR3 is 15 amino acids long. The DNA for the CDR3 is TGCAGTGCTAGAGATTTCGGGAGCGGCAACAATGAGCAGTTCTTC. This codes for CSARDFGSGNNEQFF.

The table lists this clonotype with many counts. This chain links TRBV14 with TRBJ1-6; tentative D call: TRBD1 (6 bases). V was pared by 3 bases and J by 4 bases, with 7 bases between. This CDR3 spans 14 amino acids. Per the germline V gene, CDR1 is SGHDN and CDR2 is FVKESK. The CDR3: CASSHRGYNSPLHF. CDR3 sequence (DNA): TGTGCCAGCAGCCACAGGGGATATAATTCACCCCTCCACTTT.

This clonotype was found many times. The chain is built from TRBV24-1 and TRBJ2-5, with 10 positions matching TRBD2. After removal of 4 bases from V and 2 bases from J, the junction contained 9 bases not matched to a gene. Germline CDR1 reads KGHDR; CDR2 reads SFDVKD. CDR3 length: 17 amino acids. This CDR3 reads CATSERPLAGVQETQYF. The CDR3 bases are TGTGCCACCAGTGAGAGACCTCTAGCGGGGGTTCAAGAGACCCAGTACTTC.

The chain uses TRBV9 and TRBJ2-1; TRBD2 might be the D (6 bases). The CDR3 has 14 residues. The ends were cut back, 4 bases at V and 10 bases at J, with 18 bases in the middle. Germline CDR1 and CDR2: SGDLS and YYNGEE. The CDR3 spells CASSPREWVWEQFF. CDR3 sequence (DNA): TGTGCCAGCAGCCCTCGGGAGTGGGTATGGGAGCAGTTCTTC.

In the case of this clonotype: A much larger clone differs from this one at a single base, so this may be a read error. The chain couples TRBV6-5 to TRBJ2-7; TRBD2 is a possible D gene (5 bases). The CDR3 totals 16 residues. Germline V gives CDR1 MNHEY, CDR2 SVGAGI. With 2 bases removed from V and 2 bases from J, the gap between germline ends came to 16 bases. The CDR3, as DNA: TGTGCCAGCAGTTACCGACCAGGTAGCGCGGCCTACGAGCAGTACTTC. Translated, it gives CASSYRPGSAAYEQYF.

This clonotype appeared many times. The CDR3 loop is CASSLGTEQYF. In nucleotides, the CDR3 is TGTGCCAGCAGCTTAGGGACAGAGCAGTACTTC. The chain carries TRBV7-8 and TRBJ2-7, with D possibly being TRBD1 (5 bases). The V gene's germline CDR1 is SGHVS and CDR2 FQNEAQ. V was pared by 1 base and J by 7 bases, with 5 bases between. The CDR3 has 11 residues.

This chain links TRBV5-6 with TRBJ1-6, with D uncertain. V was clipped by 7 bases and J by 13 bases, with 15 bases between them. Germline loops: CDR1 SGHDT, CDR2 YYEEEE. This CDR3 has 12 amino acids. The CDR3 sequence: CASQTWEGPLHF. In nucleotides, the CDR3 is TGTGCCAGCCAGACCTGGGAGGGTCCCCTCCACTTT.

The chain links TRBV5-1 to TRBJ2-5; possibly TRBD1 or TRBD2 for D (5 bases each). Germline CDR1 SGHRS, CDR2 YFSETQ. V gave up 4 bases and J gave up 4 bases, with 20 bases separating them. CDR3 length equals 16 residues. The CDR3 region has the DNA TGCGCCAGCAGCCCAGGGACCCTTAGCGTAGCAGAGACCCAGTACTTC. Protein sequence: CASSPGTLSVAETQYF.

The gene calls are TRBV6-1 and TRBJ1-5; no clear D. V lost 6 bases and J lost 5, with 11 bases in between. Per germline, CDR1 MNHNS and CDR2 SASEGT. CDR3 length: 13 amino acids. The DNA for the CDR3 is TGTGCCAGCAGACCCTCAGTCGATCAGCCCCAGCATTTT. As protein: CASRPSVDQPQHF.